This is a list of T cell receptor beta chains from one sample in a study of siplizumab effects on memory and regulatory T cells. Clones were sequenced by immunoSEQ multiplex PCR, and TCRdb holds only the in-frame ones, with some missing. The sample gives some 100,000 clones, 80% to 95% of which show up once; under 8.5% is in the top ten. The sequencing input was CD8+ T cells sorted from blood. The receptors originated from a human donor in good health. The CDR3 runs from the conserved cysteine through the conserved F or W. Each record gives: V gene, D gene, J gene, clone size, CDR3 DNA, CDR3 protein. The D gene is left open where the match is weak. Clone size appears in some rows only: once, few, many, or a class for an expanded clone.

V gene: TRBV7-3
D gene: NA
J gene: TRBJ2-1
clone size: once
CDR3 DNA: TGTGCCAGCAGCGCATGGGATAGCGGAGAGGGGAATGAGCAGTTCTTC
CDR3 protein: CASSAWDSGEGNEQFF

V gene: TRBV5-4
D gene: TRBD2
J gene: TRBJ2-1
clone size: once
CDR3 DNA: TGTGCCAGCAGCGGACGTCTAGCGGGAGAGGGAAATGAGCAGTTCTTC
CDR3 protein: CASSGRLAGEGNEQFF

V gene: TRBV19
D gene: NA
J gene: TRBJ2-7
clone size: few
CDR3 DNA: TGTGCCAGTAGTATATCCCCACAGGGCTACGAGCAGTACTTC
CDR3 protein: CASSISPQGYEQYF

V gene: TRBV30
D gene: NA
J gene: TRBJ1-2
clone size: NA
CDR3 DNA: TGTGCCTTCGAGGGGGGACTCTATGGCTACACCTTC
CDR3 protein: CAFEGGLYGYTF

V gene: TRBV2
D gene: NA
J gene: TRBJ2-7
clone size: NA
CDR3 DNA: TGTGCCAGCAGTGAGCCGGGGTTCGTAAACGAGCAGTACTTC
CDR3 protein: CASSEPGFVNEQYF

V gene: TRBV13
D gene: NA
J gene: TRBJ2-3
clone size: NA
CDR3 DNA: TGTGCCAGCAGCCCCGGCTCGGATACGCAGTATTTT
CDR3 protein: CASSPGSDTQYF

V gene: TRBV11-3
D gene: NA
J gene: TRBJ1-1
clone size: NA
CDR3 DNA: TGTGCCAGCAGCCCCGGTCCCGGCGCTGAAGCTTTCTTT
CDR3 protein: CASSPGPGAEAFF

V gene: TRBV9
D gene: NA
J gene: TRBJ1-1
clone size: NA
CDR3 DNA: TGTGCCAGCAGCCCCTGGACAGTTGGGAACACTGAAGCTTTCTTT
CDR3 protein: CASSPWTVGNTEAFF

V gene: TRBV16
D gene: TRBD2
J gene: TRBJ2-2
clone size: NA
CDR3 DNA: TGTGCCAGCAGCCAAGTACTAGCGGGATCGAACACCGGGGAGCTGTTTTTT
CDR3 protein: CASSQVLAGSNTGELFF

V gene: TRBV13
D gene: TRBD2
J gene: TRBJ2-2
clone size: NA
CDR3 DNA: TGTGCCAGCAGCATCCATGGGTGCGACTGCGAAGCGGGAGCCACCGGGGAGCTGTTTTTT
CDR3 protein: CASSIHGCDCEAGATGELFF

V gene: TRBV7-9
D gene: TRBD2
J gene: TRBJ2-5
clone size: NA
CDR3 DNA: TGTGCCAGCAGCGTCGGGACTAGCGGGGGGTTCCAAGAGACCCAGTACTTC
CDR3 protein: CASSVGTSGGFQETQYF

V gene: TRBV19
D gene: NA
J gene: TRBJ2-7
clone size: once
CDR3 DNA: TGTGCCAGTAGTGGCTCCCTCCGGCGCGAGCAGTACTTC
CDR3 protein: CASSGSLRREQYF

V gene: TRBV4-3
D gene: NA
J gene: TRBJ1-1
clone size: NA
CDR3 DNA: TGCGCCAGCAGCCAAGCCGCTTGGGAGGAGGCTGAAGCTTTCTTT
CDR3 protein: CASSQAAWEEAEAFF

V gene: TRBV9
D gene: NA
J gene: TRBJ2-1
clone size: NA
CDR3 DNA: TGTGCCAGCAGCGTTGCCTACAATGAGCAGTTCTTC
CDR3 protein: CASSVAYNEQFF

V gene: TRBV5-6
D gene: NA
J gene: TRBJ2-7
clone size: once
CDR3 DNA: TGTGCCAGCAGCCCCCCTAGCGTTAAAGACGAGCAGTACTTC
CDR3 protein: CASSPPSVKDEQYF

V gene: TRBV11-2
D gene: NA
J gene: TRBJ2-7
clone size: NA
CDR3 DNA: TGTGCCAGCAGCTTAAACTACGAGCAGTACTTC
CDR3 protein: CASSLNYEQYF

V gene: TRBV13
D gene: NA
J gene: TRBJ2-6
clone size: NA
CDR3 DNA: TGTGCCAGCAGCGCCCACAGGGTCGGGGCCAACGTCCTGACTTTC
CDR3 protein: CASSAHRVGANVLTF

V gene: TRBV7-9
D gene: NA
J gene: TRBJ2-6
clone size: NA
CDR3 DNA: TGTGCCAGCAGCTTTCCCTCTGGGGCCAACGTCCTGACTTTC
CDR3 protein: CASSFPSGANVLTF

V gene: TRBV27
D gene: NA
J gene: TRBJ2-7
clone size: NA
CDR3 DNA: TGTGCCAGCAGTTTGGGGAACGAGCAGTACTTC
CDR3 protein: CASSLGNEQYF

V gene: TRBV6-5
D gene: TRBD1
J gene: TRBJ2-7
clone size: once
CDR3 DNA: TGTGCCAGCAGTTCCGCGGGACAGGGAATCGACTACGAGCAGTACTTC
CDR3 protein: CASSSAGQGIDYEQYF

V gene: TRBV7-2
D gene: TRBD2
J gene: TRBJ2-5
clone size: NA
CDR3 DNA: TGTGCCAGCAGCTTTAGCGGGGGGTCAGGGGAGACCCAGTACTTC
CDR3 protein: CASSFSGGSGETQYF

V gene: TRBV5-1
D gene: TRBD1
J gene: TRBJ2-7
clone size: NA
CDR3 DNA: TGCGCCAGCAGCTTGGCACCGGGACAGGGAAACTACGAGCAGTACTTC
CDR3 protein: CASSLAPGQGNYEQYF

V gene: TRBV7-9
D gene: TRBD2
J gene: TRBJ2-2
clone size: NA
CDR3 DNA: TGTGCCAGCAGCCTCCCCCGTTTAGCGGGAGAAGCCGGGGAGCTGTTTTTT
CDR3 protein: CASSLPRLAGEAGELFF

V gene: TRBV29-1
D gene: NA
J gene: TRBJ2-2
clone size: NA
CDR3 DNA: TGCAGCGTTGTGGGTAAACCTGACACCGGGGAGCTGTTTTTT
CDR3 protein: CSVVGKPDTGELFF

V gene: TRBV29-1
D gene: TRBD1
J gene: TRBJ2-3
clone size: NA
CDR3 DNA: TGCAGCGTTGAAGATCGAGGGACAGACACAGATACGCAGTATTTT
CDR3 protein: CSVEDRGTDTDTQYF

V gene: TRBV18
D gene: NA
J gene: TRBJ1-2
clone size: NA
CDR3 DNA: TGTGCCAGCTCCCAGCAACAGGGAGACTATGGCTACACCTTC
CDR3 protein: CASSQQQGDYGYTF

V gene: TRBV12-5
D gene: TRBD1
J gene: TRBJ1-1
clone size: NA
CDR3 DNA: TGTGCTAGTGGTTTGGCCCAGGGGGTTGAAACTGAAGCTTTCTTT
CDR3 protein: CASGLAQGVETEAFF

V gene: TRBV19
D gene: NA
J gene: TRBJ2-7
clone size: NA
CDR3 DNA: TGTGCCAGTAGTATAGGCCTAGCCTACGAGCAGTACTTC
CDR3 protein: CASSIGLAYEQYF

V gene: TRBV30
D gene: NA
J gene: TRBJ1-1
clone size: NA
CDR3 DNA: TGTGCCTGGATCTACCGAGGGGGGAATCTGGAAGCTTTCTTT
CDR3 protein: CAWIYRGGNLEAFF

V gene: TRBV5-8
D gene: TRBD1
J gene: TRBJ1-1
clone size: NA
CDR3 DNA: TGTGCCAGCAGCCCAAAAACAGGGGGCACTGAAGCTTTCTTT
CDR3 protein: CASSPKTGGTEAFF

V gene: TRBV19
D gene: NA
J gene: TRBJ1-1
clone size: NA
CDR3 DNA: TGTGCCAGTATTCAGGGCGCTGAAGCTTTCTTT
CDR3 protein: CASIQGAEAFF

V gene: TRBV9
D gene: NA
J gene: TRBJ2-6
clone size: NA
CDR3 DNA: TGTGCCAGCAAGCGGACCGACTCTGGGGCCAACGTCCTGACTTTC
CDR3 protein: CASKRTDSGANVLTF

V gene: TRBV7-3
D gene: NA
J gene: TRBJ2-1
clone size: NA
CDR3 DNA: TGTGCCAGCAGCTTTTGGGGTGGGTTCTACAATGAGCAGTTCTTC
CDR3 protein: CASSFWGGFYNEQFF

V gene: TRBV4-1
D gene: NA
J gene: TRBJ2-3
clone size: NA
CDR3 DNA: TGCGCCAGCAGCCAAGAACCCGGGCCGACAGCCGCAGATACGCAGTATTTT
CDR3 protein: CASSQEPGPTAADTQYF

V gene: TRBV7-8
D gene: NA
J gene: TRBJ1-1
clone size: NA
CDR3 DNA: TGTGCCAGCAGTCCCGCCCCAGGAATGAACACTGAAGCTTTCTTT
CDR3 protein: CASSPAPGMNTEAFF

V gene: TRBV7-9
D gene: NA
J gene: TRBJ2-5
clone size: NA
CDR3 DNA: TGTGCCAGCAGCTTAGTGGGGGGCAAAGAGACCCAGTACTTC
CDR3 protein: CASSLVGGKETQYF

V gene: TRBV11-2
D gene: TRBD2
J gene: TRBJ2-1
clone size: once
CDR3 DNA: TGTGCCAGCAGCCAATCATACGGGACTAGTTATATTGAGCAGTTCTTC
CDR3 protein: CASSQSYGTSYIEQFF

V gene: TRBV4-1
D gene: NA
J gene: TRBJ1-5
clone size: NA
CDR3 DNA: TGCGCCAGCAGCCAAGGGCGCAATCAGCCCCAGCATTTT
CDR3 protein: CASSQGRNQPQHF

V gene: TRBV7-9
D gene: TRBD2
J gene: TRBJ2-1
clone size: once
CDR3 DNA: TGTGCCAGCAGCTTGGGGATAGCGGGAGGGCCTGCCTACAATGAGCAGTTCTTC
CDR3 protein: CASSLGIAGGPAYNEQFF

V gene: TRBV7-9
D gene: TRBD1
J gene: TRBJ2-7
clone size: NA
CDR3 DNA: TGTGCCAGCAGCTTCCCCGGGACAGGGACGGGGTCCTACGAGCAGTACTTC
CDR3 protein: CASSFPGTGTGSYEQYF

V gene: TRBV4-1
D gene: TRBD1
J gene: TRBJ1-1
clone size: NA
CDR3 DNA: TGCGCCAGCAGCCACGGGACAGCCAAAGCTTTCTTT
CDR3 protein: CASSHGTAKAFF

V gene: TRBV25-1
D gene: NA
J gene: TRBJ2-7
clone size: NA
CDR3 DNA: TGTGCCAGCAGTGAATGGGGACCGGGACTGCCACCCGAGCAGTACTTC
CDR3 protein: CASSEWGPGLPPEQYF

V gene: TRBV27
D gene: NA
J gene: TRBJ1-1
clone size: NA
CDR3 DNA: TGTGCCAGCAGTTTCGGGGGTGTAAACACTGAAGCTTTCTTT
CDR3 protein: CASSFGGVNTEAFF

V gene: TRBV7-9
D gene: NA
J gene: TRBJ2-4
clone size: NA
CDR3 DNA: TGTGCCAGCAGCTTTGAGCAGGGGATGAGCATTCAGTACTTC
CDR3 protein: CASSFEQGMSIQYF

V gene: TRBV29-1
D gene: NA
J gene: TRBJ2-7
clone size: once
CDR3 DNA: TGCAGCGTCGCGGGCGGAGCCTACGAGCAGTACTTC
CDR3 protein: CSVAGGAYEQYF